This TCR beta chain was sequenced in a study of blood T cell repertoires in COVID-19. Whole-study context: PBMCs, B-cell-depleted T cells, or T cells were the source of the cDNA or gDNA that made up the material.

Germline V gene lookup returns CDR1 KGHSH and CDR2 LQKENI. This CDR3 is 16 amino acids long. V lost 3 bases and J lost 7; bases outside the gene matches: 8. In the authors' workflow: The assay estimated nucleated cells by amplifying reference gene primers. Assay: immunoSEQ multiplex PCR; the TCRdb copy retains only in-frame clones and omits some. V and J calls and clone size are as listed in that table; D and trimming were resolved from the DNA. The sample contains about 95,000 clones, roughly 80% of which appear only once. The TCR comes from a human donor in a cohort sampled during active COVID-19. J is TRBJ2-2 and V is TRBV18, with 10 bases identical to TRBD1. Sequenced sample: peripheral blood. In DNA, the CDR3 is TGTGCCAGCTCACCCTCCGGGACAGGGGTTATCGGGGAGCTGTTTTTT. Encoded protein: CASSPSGTGVIGELFF.